The rows below give T cell receptor beta chains drawn from one sample of a study of blood T cell repertoires in COVID-19. Some clones are missing from TCRdb's copy, which holds only in-frame ones; the method was immunoSEQ multiplex PCR. The sample yields some 300,000 clones, more than 90% seen once. Sequencing was performed on PBMCs or T cells enriched from blood (not recorded which). These receptors originate from a woman aged 30 to 39 who had been exposed to COVID-19. The CDR3 runs from the conserved cysteine through the conserved F or W. The order of the fields is CDR3 length, V gene, D gene, J gene, clone size, CDR3 DNA, CDR3 protein. The D gene is left open where the match is weak. Some rows mark clone size as missing; the rest say once, few, many or name a class of expanded clone.

13	TRBV5-1	NA	TRBJ1-1	NA	TGCGCCAGTTCGCGGATCATGAACACTGAAGCTTTCTTT	CASSRIMNTEAFF
11	TRBV19	NA	TRBJ1-4	NA	TGTGCCAGTAGTATCGGGGGGTTACTGTTTTTT	CASSIGGLLFF
13	TRBV12-3/TRBV12-4	NA	TRBJ2-4	NA	TGTGCCAGCAGTCGAGGGGACTTGGGGGGTCAGTACTTC	CASSRGDLGGQYF
15	TRBV29-1	NA	TRBJ2-7	once	TGCAGCGTCGGAGATGTGGGAGATGTGGGCTACGAGCAGTACTTC	CSVGDVGDVGYEQYF
17	TRBV11-2	NA	TRBJ1-6	NA	TGTGCCAGCAGCCCCCGTGGGGGAGGGGCCTATAATTCACCCCTCCACTTT	CASSPRGGGAYNSPLHF
15	TRBV6-6	NA	TRBJ1-4	NA	TGTGCCAGCAGGCTGATGCAGGGAGGAGGGGAAAAACTGTTTTTT	CASRLMQGGGEKLFF
15	TRBV6-2/TRBV6-3	NA	TRBJ2-1	NA	TGTGCCAGCAGTCCCCGCGGGGGCCGCTACAATGAGCAGTTCTTC	CASSPRGGRYNEQFF
19	TRBV27	TRBD2	TRBJ2-6	NA	TGTGCCAGCAGTCCTACGGGGGGGCCCACGCCCTCTGGGGCCAACGTCCTGACTTTC	CASSPTGGPTPSGANVLTF
15	TRBV6-6	NA	TRBJ1-6	NA	TGTGCCAGCAGCCAAACGGGACAAGTTAATTCACCCCTCCACTTT	CASSQTGQVNSPLHF
14	TRBV19	NA	TRBJ1-1	NA	TGTGCCAGTAGTATTAAGGGACTCAACACTGAAGCTTTCTTT	CASSIKGLNTEAFF
12	TRBV7-2	NA	TRBJ2-7	NA	TGTGCCAGCAGCTTATCCAGCTACGAGCAGTACTTC	CASSLSSYEQYF
17	TRBV5-5	NA	TRBJ1-6	once	TGTGCCAGCAGCTTAGTTTCCCTTTCAGGTCAACATTCACCCCTCCACTTT	CASSLVSLSGQHSPLHF
18	TRBV7-9	NA	TRBJ2-7	NA	TGTGCCAGCAGCTTCTTCCGCGGGTGGGGACTGAGCTCCTACGAGCAGTACTTC	CASSFFRGWGLSSYEQYF
13	TRBV15	TRBD1	TRBJ1-5	NA	TGTGCCACCAGCAGGGACAGGGGGCCGCCCCAGCATTTT	CATSRDRGPPQHF
15	TRBV9	NA	TRBJ1-1	NA	TGTGCCAGCAGCGGAGGAGCAGGGTTGAACACTGAAGCTTTCTTT	CASSGGAGLNTEAFF
16	TRBV4-1	NA	TRBJ1-2	NA	TGCGCCAGCAGCCAAGATCTTGCGGGCTGGGACTATGGCTACACCTTC	CASSQDLAGWDYGYTF
13	TRBV19	NA	TRBJ1-6	NA	TGTGCCAGTTCGGACAGTTATAATTCACCCCTCCACTTT	CASSDSYNSPLHF
13	TRBV12-3/TRBV12-4	NA	TRBJ1-6	NA	TGTGCCAGCAGCCCCGACAGGCGGTTAACCCTCCACTTT	CASSPDRRLTLHF
13	TRBV12-3/TRBV12-4	TRBD1	TRBJ2-7	NA	TGTGCCAGCACCGTGACAGGGAGCCACGAGCAGTACTTC	CASTVTGSHEQYF
17	TRBV7-9	NA	TRBJ2-7	NA	TGTGCCAGCAGCTTAGTGGCCTGGGAAGGGGCCCCGGGCGAGCAGTACTTC	CASSLVAWEGAPGEQYF
14	TRBV10-1	TRBD1	TRBJ1-1	NA	TGCGCCAGCAGCGCCGGGACAGGGAAGCCCACGGCTTTCTTT	CASSAGTGKPTAFF
16	TRBV18	NA	TRBJ2-5	NA	TGTGCCAGCTCACCAATCACTTCCACGTACCAAGAGACCCAGTACTTC	CASSPITSTYQETQYF
14	TRBV5-4	NA	TRBJ1-1	NA	TGTGCCAGCAGCTCCAAGACAGGGAACACTGAAGCTTTCTTT	CASSSKTGNTEAFF
15	TRBV24-1	TRBD2	TRBJ2-3	NA	TGTGCCACCAGTGTTAGCGGGGGGGCATCAGATACGCAGTATTTT	CATSVSGGASDTQYF
16	TRBV7-2	NA	TRBJ2-5	NA	TGTGCCAGCATCCCTCGTGAAGACAGCTACCAAGAGACCCAGTACTTC	CASIPREDSYQETQYF
14	TRBV14	TRBD2	TRBJ2-2	NA	TGTGCCAGCAGCCAAGCGGGGGGGCCCGGGGAGCTGTTTTTT	CASSQAGGPGELFF
15	TRBV5-1	TRBD1	TRBJ1-2	NA	TGCGCCAGCAGTCGGGACAGGGGGGTTGACTATGGCTACACCTTC	CASSRDRGVDYGYTF
15	TRBV29-1	TRBD1	TRBJ1-2	NA	TGCAGCGTTGAAGTGAGGACAGGGCGTCGCTATGGCTACACCTTC	CSVEVRTGRRYGYTF
14	TRBV5-1	TRBD1	TRBJ1-1	NA	TGCGCCAGCAGCTCCACAGGGGCGGACACTGAAGCTTTCTTT	CASSSTGADTEAFF
11	TRBV2	NA	TRBJ2-7	few	TGTGCCAGCACAAATCAGATCGAGCAGTACTTC	CASTNQIEQYF
14	TRBV27	TRBD2	TRBJ2-3	NA	TGTGCCAGCAGTTTGGGCGGGGGGGGAGATACGCAGTATTTT	CASSLGGGGDTQYF
17	TRBV9	TRBD1	TRBJ2-7	NA	TGTGCCAGCAGCGGGGGGACAGGGTCTCGGCAAAACTACGAGCAGTACTTC	CASSGGTGSRQNYEQYF
15	TRBV9	NA	TRBJ1-3	NA	TGTGCCAGCAGCGCCAAGCCGGGACTTGATTCCACCATATATTTT	CASSAKPGLDSTIYF
14	TRBV2	NA	TRBJ1-5	NA	TGTGCCAGCAGTGGCCCAGGGGTCTTTCAGCCCCAGCATTTT	CASSGPGVFQPQHF
11	TRBV2	TRBD1	TRBJ1-2	NA	TGTGCCAGCGGGACAGCGGGTGGCTACACCTTC	CASGTAGGYTF
14	TRBV12-5	NA	TRBJ1-5	NA	TGTGCTAGTGGTTTGGAGCAGGGCAATCAGCCCCAGCATTTT	CASGLEQGNQPQHF
14	TRBV2	NA	TRBJ2-1	NA	TGTGCCAGCAATCCCTCCCCCCCCTACAATGAGCAGTTCTTC	CASNPSPPYNEQFF
14	TRBV5-1	TRBD1	TRBJ1-1	NA	TGCGCCAGCTTCTTGGACAGGGGGAACACTGAAGCTTTCTTT	CASFLDRGNTEAFF
15	TRBV2	NA	TRBJ2-7	NA	TGTGCCAGCAGTGAAGCGCCTGGCAGGGTCCACGAGCAGTACTTC	CASSEAPGRVHEQYF
15	TRBV4-1	NA	TRBJ1-5	NA	TGCGCCAGCAGCCAAGTTAGAATTAGCAATCAGCCCCAGCATTTT	CASSQVRISNQPQHF
16	TRBV7-6	TRBD1	TRBJ2-3	NA	TGTGCCAGCAGCACCCGACAGGGGGCCATGGGAGATACGCAGTATTTT	CASSTRQGAMGDTQYF
18	TRBV2	TRBD2	TRBJ2-1	NA	TGTGCCAGCAGCCCAGGGACTAGCGGGGGGGCTATCTACAATGAGCAGTTCTTC	CASSPGTSGGAIYNEQFF
15	TRBV7-9	TRBD1	TRBJ1-1	NA	TGTGCCAGCAGCTCCAGGACAGGGAAGAGCACTGAAGCTTTCTTT	CASSSRTGKSTEAFF
13	TRBV5-6	NA	TRBJ1-2	NA	TGTGCCAGCAGCTTCGGGGGGGCAAGAGGCTACACCTTC	CASSFGGARGYTF
14	TRBV4-1	TRBD1	TRBJ2-5	NA	TGCGCCAGCAGCCAAGCCGGGACAGAAGAGACCCAGTACTTC	CASSQAGTEETQYF